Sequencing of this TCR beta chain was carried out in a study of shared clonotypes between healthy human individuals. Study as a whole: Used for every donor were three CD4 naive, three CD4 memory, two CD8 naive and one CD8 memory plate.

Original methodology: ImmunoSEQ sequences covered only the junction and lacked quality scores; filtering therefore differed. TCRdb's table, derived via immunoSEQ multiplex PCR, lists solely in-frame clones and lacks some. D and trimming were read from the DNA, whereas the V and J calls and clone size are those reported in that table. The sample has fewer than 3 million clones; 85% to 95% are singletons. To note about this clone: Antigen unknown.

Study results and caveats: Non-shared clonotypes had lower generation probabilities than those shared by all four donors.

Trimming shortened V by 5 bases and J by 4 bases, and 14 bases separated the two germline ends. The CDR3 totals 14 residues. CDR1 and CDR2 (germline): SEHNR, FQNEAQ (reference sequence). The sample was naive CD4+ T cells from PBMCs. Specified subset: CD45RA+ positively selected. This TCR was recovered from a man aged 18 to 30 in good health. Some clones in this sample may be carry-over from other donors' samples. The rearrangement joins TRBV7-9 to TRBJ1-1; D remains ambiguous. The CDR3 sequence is CASSQATEGTEAFF. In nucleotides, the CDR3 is TGTGCCAGCAGCCAGGCTACGGAGGGCACTGAAGCTTTCTTT.